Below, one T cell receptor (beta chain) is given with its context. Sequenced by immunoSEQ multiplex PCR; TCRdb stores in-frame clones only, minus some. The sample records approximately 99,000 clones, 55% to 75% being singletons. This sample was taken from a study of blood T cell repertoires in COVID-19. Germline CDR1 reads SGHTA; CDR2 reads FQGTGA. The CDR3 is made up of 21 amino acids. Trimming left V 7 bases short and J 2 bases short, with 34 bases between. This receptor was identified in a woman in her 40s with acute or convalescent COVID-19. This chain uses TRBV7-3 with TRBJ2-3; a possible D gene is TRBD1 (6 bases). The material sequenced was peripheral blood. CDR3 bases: TGTGCCAGCATCACCAACCTTGAACCCCGCCGACGGACAGACGTCACAGATACGCAGTATTTT. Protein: CASITNLEPRRRTDVTDTQYF.